One and the same sample provided the 19 T cell receptor beta chains below, sequenced in a study of blood T cell repertoires in COVID-19. The data were produced by immunoSEQ multiplex PCR, yet TCRdb's version contains in-frame clones alone and is incomplete. This table holds 140,000 or so clones, 87% found once. The sequenced sample consisted of peripheral blood. The receptors stem from a man aged 50 to 59 who had recovered from COVID-19.

This rearrangement joins TRBV6-5 to TRBJ2-2; D is perhaps TRBD1 (5 bases). Germline V lookup: CDR1 MNHEY, CDR2 SVGAGI. V was clipped by 8 bases and J by 5 bases, with 15 bases between them. CDR3 length equals 14 residues. The CDR3 DNA sequence: TGTGCCAGCGGGTTCCAGGGTGCAACCGGGGAGCTGTTTTTT. Encoded protein: CASGFQGATGELFF.

This clone was observed a few times. Within the sample, other DNA sequences also encode this same CDR3. The chain joins TRBV19 to TRBJ1-2; D is unresolved. There are 13 residues in the CDR3. V was trimmed by 7 bases and J by 2 bases, leaving 11 bases between them. In germline, CDR1 is LNHDA, CDR2 SQIVND (reference sequence). CDR3 nucleotides: TGTGCCAGTATTGGAGGGCCCAACTATGGCTACACCTTC. Translated, it gives CASIGGPNYGYTF.

The chain combines TRBV13 with TRBJ2-5, with 10 positions matching TRBD1. Germline-derived CDR1 and CDR2 are PRHDT and FYEKMQ (reference sequence). The junction had 8 bases not matched to a gene; V was cut back by 5 bases and J by 5 bases. The CDR3 contains 15 residues. The CDR3 loop reads CASSPTGGNVETQYF. The CDR3 region has the DNA TGTGCCAGCAGCCCGACAGGGGGCAATGTTGAGACCCAGTACTTC.

The rearrangement joins TRBV27 to TRBJ2-7, with 11 bases identical to TRBD2. CDR3 length: 16 amino acids. The junction had 1 base not matched to a gene; V was cut back by 0 bases and J by 0 bases. Germline CDR1 reads MNHEY; CDR2 reads SMNVEV (reference sequence). The CDR3 DNA reads as TGTGCCAGCAGTTTATCGGGGACTAGCGGCTCCTACGAGCAGTACTTC. As protein: CASSLSGTSGSYEQYF.

The V call is TRBV19, the J call TRBJ1-6; perhaps TRBD1 as D (5 bases). CDR1 is LNHDA, CDR2 SQIVND, per germline (reference sequence). The germline V and J ends were trimmed by 9 bases and 5 bases, with 17 bases remaining between them. The length of the CDR3 is 15 residues. The CDR3 spells CASNNSGGHNSPLHF. DNA of the CDR3: TGTGCCAGCAATAATAGCGGGGGACATAATTCACCCCTCCACTTT.

The rearrangement uses TRBV6-4 and TRBJ1-2, with D unresolved. CDR3 length equals 12 residues. V lost 2 bases and J 13 bases, leaving 14 bases between the germline ends. Germline V gene lookup returns CDR1 MRHNA and CDR2 SNTAGT. CDR3 residues: CASSDHRGVGTF. The DNA of the CDR3 is TGTGCCAGCAGTGACCACCGCGGCGTTGGCACCTTC.

The CDR3 loop reads CASSPLRGRDTEAFF. In DNA form, the CDR3 reads TGTGCCAGCAGCCCCTTGAGAGGGAGAGACACTGAAGCTTTCTTT. This sequence joins TRBV14 and TRBJ1-1, with D hard to call. This CDR3 has 15 amino acids. Germline V gives CDR1 SGHDN, CDR2 FVKESK. Trimming pared 4 bases from V and 3 bases from J, leaving 15 bases between.

Here the CDR3 DNA reads TGCGCCAGCAGCTTGGAAGGACTAGCGGGGGGCCTCTCCTACAATGAGCAGTTCTTC. It specifies CASSLEGLAGGLSYNEQFF. The V gene is TRBV5-1, the J gene TRBJ2-1, with TRBD2 matching 14 bases. V shed 0 bases, J shed 0 bases, and the junction held 5 bases outside the gene matches. The CDR3 totals 19 residues. Germline CDR1 SGHRS, CDR2 YFSETQ.

The V gene is TRBV6-5, the J gene TRBJ1-4; D possibly corresponds to TRBD1 (6 bases). The germline V gene encodes CDR1 MNHEY and CDR2 SVGAGI. CDR3 size: 14 residues. V was cut by 2 bases and J by 2 bases, with 6 bases left in between. CDR3 coding DNA: TGTGCCAGCAGTTACGACAGGACTAATGAAAAACTGTTTTTT. This translates into CASSYDRTNEKLFF.

The chain links TRBV27 to TRBJ2-7, with 10 nucleotides matching TRBD1. Germline V gene data show CDR1 as MNHEY and CDR2 as SMNVEV (reference sequence). This CDR3 comprises 15 residues. Trimming at V came to 5 bases and at J to 4 bases, leaving 8 bases not matched to a gene. For the CDR3, the DNA is TGTGCCAGCAGTACCCGACAGGGGGCGGATTACGAGCAGTACTTC. This gives the protein CASSTRQGADYEQYF.

CDR3 region: CASSLDSTGELFF. The CDR3, as DNA: TGTGCCAGCAGCTTGGACAGCACCGGGGAGCTGTTTTTT. This chain joins TRBV5-4 and TRBJ2-2; D gene uncertain. The CDR3 spans 13 residues. Germline V gives CDR1 SGHNT, CDR2 YYREEE (reference sequence). Trimming pared 0 bases from V and 4 bases from J, leaving 4 bases between.

V and J are TRBV12-3 or TRBV12-4 and TRBJ1-5, with no clear D. The CDR3 totals 12 residues. Trimming removed 5 bases at V and 6 bases at J, with 8 bases between. Here the CDR3 reads CASSREGQPQHF. The CDR3, as DNA: TGTGCCAGCAGTCGGGAGGGTCAGCCCCAGCATTTT.

This clone was observed a single time. The chain joins TRBV6-5 to TRBJ1-5; 7 bases are a match to TRBD1. The ends lost 6 bases at V and 5 bases at J; junction bases unmatched: 7. This CDR3 is 14 amino acids long. The germline V gene encodes CDR1 MNHEY and CDR2 SVGAGI. CDR3 amino acids: CASRAGDRDQPQHF. The CDR3 DNA follows: TGTGCCAGCAGAGCCGGGGACAGAGATCAGCCCCAGCATTTT.

The genes are TRBV11-2 and TRBJ2-1; possible D gene TRBD2, 5 bases. CDR1 is SGHAT, CDR2 FQNNGV, per germline. The V gene lost 5 bases and the J gene lost 0 bases, with 11 bases spanning the gap. The CDR3 is 15 residues long. CDR3 sequence reads: CASSKEGYSYNEQFF. For the CDR3, the DNA is TGTGCCAGCAGCAAAGAGGGATACTCCTACAATGAGCAGTTCTTC. Drawing the rest from reference TRBV11-2 and TRBJ2-1, the complete variable domain is EAGVAQSPRYKIIEKRQSVAFWCNPISGHATLYWYQQILGQGPKLLIQFQNNGVVDDSQLPKDRFSAERLKGVDSTLKIQPAKLEDSAVYLCASSKEGYSYNEQFFGPGTRLTVL.

The rearrangement joins TRBV7-9 to TRBJ1-4, with D maybe TRBD1 (6 bases). Germline CDR1 is SEHNR and CDR2 is FQNEAQ (reference sequence). This CDR3 region has 13 residues. V lost 4 bases, J lost 12 bases, and 15 bases lay in between. CDR3 sequence (DNA): TGTGCCAGCAGCTATACCCTACAGGGCCAACTGTTTTTT. Translation gives CASSYTLQGQLFF.

V is TRBV19 and J is TRBJ1-5; the match to TRBD1 covers 11 bases. V lost 5 bases and J lost 4; bases outside the gene matches: 7. Per the germline V gene, CDR1 is LNHDA and CDR2 is SQIVND (reference sequence). The CDR3 is 16 amino acids. CDR3 in amino acids: CASSLRRDRGNQPQHF. CDR3 DNA sequence: TGTGCCAGTAGTCTACGCCGGGACAGGGGGAATCAGCCCCAGCATTTT.

The rearrangement uses TRBV3-1 (or the pseudogene TRBV3-2) and TRBJ2-5; D perhaps matches TRBD1 (5 bases). This CDR3 comprises 13 residues. The V end was cut by 6 bases, the J end by 7 bases, with 15 bases between. The V gene's germline CDR1 is LGHDT and CDR2 YNNKEL (reference sequence). The DNA of the CDR3 is TGTGCCAGCAGACAACCAGGGTTAGGGACCCAGTACTTC. Translating gives CASRQPGLGTQYF.

V usage is TRBV5-6 and J usage is TRBJ2-2, with 8 bases fitting TRBD2. Germline CDR1 reads SGHDT; CDR2 reads YYEEEE. V trimming: 6 bases; J trimming: 5 bases; junction bases outside the gene matches: 9. This CDR3 spans 15 amino acids. CDR3 loop: CASNFVSGVTGELFF. CDR3 DNA sequence: TGTGCCAGCAACTTTGTTAGCGGGGTTACCGGGGAGCTGTTTTTT.

The chain has TRBV11-2 and TRBJ2-4; D not certain. Germline V lookup: CDR1 SGHAT, CDR2 FQNNGV. The CDR3 loop spans 14 amino acids. Trimming shortened V by 4 bases and J by 0 bases, and 7 bases separated the two germline ends. CDR3 DNA: TGTGCCAGCAGCTCCCGACTAGCCAAAAACATTCAGTACTTC. Protein product: CASSSRLAKNIQYF.